Listed below are T cell receptor beta chains from one sample, sequenced in a study of T cell clones after liver transplantation. TCRdb's copy holds only in-frame clones and misses some; the assay was immunoSEQ multiplex PCR. The sample includes a few hundred clones, 25% to 30% of them seen just once. These receptors lack a known antigen. Sequences were obtained from CD8+ T cells from cultured PBMCs. Receptors were obtained from a human patient who received a liver transplant. Part of the T cell pool may stem from the graft donor. Each CDR3 is given with its conserved first and last residue. Fields, in order: J gene, V gene, clone size, D gene, CDR3 DNA, CDR3 protein. D genes are given only for firm matches. Some rows mark clone size as missing; the rest say once, few, many or name a class of expanded clone.

j_gene: TRBJ1-5; v_gene: TRBV27; abundance: large; d_gene: -; CDR3nt: TGTGCCAGCGGGCAGTATAGCAATCAGCCCCAGCATTTT; CDR3aa: CASGQYSNQPQHF
j_gene: TRBJ2-3; v_gene: TRBV5-4; abundance: -; d_gene: -; CDR3nt: TGTGCCAGCAGCGTACTTGATAGCACAGATACGCAGTATTTT; CDR3aa: CASSVLDSTDTQYF
j_gene: TRBJ2-7; v_gene: TRBV4-1; abundance: large; d_gene: -; CDR3nt: TGCGCCAGCAGCCACAACTACGAGCAGTACTTC; CDR3aa: CASSHNYEQYF
j_gene: TRBJ2-7; v_gene: TRBV2; abundance: -; d_gene: -; CDR3nt: TGTGCCAGCAGGGGCGGACTCTCCTACGAGCAGTACTTC; CDR3aa: CASRGGLSYEQYF
j_gene: TRBJ2-7; v_gene: TRBV6-5; abundance: few; d_gene: -; CDR3nt: TGTGCCAGCAGCGACAGTTTACCCTACGAGCAGTACTTC; CDR3aa: CASSDSLPYEQYF
j_gene: TRBJ1-2; v_gene: TRBV29-1; abundance: few; d_gene: TRBD1; CDR3nt: TGCAGCGTTGGGCCCGACAGGGTGGGAGCTAACTATGGCTACACCTTC; CDR3aa: CSVGPDRVGANYGYTF
j_gene: TRBJ1-5; v_gene: TRBV18; abundance: medium-sized; d_gene: TRBD1; CDR3nt: TGTGCCAGCTCACCACAAGACAGGGAGGGCAATCAGCCCCAGCATTTT; CDR3aa: CASSPQDREGNQPQHF
j_gene: TRBJ2-3; v_gene: TRBV11-1; abundance: -; d_gene: TRBD2; CDR3nt: TGTGCCAGCAGCTTAGCCACTAGCGGGGGGCCAACGCGGGCGCAGTATTTT; CDR3aa: CASSLATSGGPTRAQYF
j_gene: TRBJ2-2; v_gene: TRBV2; abundance: large; d_gene: -; CDR3nt: TGTGCCATCCTGGAGGGGATCGGGGAGCTGTTTTTT; CDR3aa: CAILEGIGELFF
j_gene: TRBJ1-6; v_gene: TRBV28; abundance: few; d_gene: TRBD1; CDR3nt: TGTGCCAGCAGTTTAAGGGGGACAGGGGATAATTCACCCCTCCACTTT; CDR3aa: CASSLRGTGDNSPLHF
j_gene: TRBJ2-7; v_gene: TRBV6-5; abundance: -; d_gene: TRBD2; CDR3nt: TGTGCCAGCACTATGACTAGCGGGGGTTACGAGCAGTACTTC; CDR3aa: CASTMTSGGYEQYF
j_gene: TRBJ1-2; v_gene: TRBV7-9; abundance: -; d_gene: -; CDR3nt: TGTGCCAGCAGCTCGCCGGGACTGACTACTAACTATGGCTACACCTTC; CDR3aa: CASSSPGLTTNYGYTF
j_gene: TRBJ2-7; v_gene: TRBV6-5; abundance: -; d_gene: TRBD1; CDR3nt: TGTGCCAGCAGCTCCCGGACAGGGATTTACGAGCAGTACTTC; CDR3aa: CASSSRTGIYEQYF
j_gene: TRBJ2-7; v_gene: TRBV9; abundance: -; d_gene: -; CDR3nt: TGTGCCAGCAGCTCTACTGGACACCCCTACGAGCAGTACTTC; CDR3aa: CASSSTGHPYEQYF
j_gene: TRBJ2-7; v_gene: TRBV14; abundance: few; d_gene: -; CDR3nt: TGTGCCAGCAGCCAAGATGGAGGAAGTCGCGAGCAGTACTTC; CDR3aa: CASSQDGGSREQYF
j_gene: TRBJ2-7; v_gene: TRBV7-9; abundance: -; d_gene: TRBD1; CDR3nt: TGTGCCAGCAGTACCGGGACAGGGACCTACGAGCAGTACTTC; CDR3aa: CASSTGTGTYEQYF
j_gene: TRBJ2-7; v_gene: TRBV2; abundance: -; d_gene: TRBD2; CDR3nt: TGTGCCAGCAGTGAAGGTTTGGGGACTAGCGGGAGAGTAGGGGAGGACGAGCAGTACTTC; CDR3aa: CASSEGLGTSGRVGEDEQYF
j_gene: TRBJ2-4; v_gene: TRBV28; abundance: few; d_gene: TRBD1; CDR3nt: TGTGCCAGCAGTTTATCCAAAGGGGGCATTACCAAAAACATTCAGTACTTC; CDR3aa: CASSLSKGGITKNIQYF
j_gene: TRBJ2-7; v_gene: TRBV19; abundance: large; d_gene: TRBD2; CDR3nt: TGTGCCAGTAGTATAGCTAGCGGAGACGAGCAGTACTTC; CDR3aa: CASSIASGDEQYF
j_gene: TRBJ1-2; v_gene: TRBV7-9; abundance: -; d_gene: TRBD1; CDR3nt: TGTGCCAGCAGCCAAGAGTCGACAGGGGCCCAATTCTATGGCTACACCTTC; CDR3aa: CASSQESTGAQFYGYTF
j_gene: TRBJ2-7; v_gene: TRBV9; abundance: -; d_gene: -; CDR3nt: TGTGCCAGCAGCGTAGACAGTACCTACGAGCAGTACTTC; CDR3aa: CASSVDSTYEQYF
j_gene: TRBJ1-1; v_gene: TRBV7-9; abundance: -; d_gene: -; CDR3nt: TGTGCCAGCAGCTTGAATTTGCAGGGGATCACTGAAGCTTTCTTT; CDR3aa: CASSLNLQGITEAFF
j_gene: TRBJ1-5; v_gene: TRBV5-6; abundance: few; d_gene: TRBD1; CDR3nt: TGTGCCAGCAGCTTTGGGACAGTTAATCAGCCCCAGCATTTT; CDR3aa: CASSFGTVNQPQHF
j_gene: TRBJ1-4; v_gene: TRBV14; abundance: -; d_gene: -; CDR3nt: TGTGCCAGCAGCCCGCAAGGGGGATTGGATGAAAAACTGTTTTTT; CDR3aa: CASSPQGGLDEKLFF
j_gene: TRBJ1-3; v_gene: TRBV5-1; abundance: -; d_gene: TRBD1; CDR3nt: TGCGCCAGCAGCCTACGGACAGGGGAAGTCTCTGGAAACACCATATATTTT; CDR3aa: CASSLRTGEVSGNTIYF
j_gene: TRBJ1-5; v_gene: TRBV2; abundance: few; d_gene: TRBD1; CDR3nt: TGTGCCAGTGGGGGGACAGGGCTAAATCAGCCCCAGCATTTT; CDR3aa: CASGGTGLNQPQHF
j_gene: TRBJ2-3; v_gene: TRBV25-1; abundance: -; d_gene: TRBD2; CDR3nt: TGTGCCAGCAGTGGCCGCGGGGGAGTAACAGATACGCAGTATTTT; CDR3aa: CASSGRGGVTDTQYF
j_gene: TRBJ2-7; v_gene: TRBV5-4; abundance: -; d_gene: TRBD1; CDR3nt: TGTGCCAGCAGCTCCCGGACAGGGATTTACGAGCAGTACTTC; CDR3aa: CASSSRTGIYEQYF
j_gene: TRBJ2-7; v_gene: TRBV11-3; abundance: few; d_gene: TRBD1; CDR3nt: TGTGCCAGCAGCTTACCTCTCCGGGACAGGAACTACGAGCAGTACTTC; CDR3aa: CASSLPLRDRNYEQYF
j_gene: TRBJ2-7; v_gene: TRBV5-4; abundance: large; d_gene: TRBD1; CDR3nt: TGTGCCAGCAGTACCGGGACAGGGACCTACGAGCAGTACTTC; CDR3aa: CASSTGTGTYEQYF